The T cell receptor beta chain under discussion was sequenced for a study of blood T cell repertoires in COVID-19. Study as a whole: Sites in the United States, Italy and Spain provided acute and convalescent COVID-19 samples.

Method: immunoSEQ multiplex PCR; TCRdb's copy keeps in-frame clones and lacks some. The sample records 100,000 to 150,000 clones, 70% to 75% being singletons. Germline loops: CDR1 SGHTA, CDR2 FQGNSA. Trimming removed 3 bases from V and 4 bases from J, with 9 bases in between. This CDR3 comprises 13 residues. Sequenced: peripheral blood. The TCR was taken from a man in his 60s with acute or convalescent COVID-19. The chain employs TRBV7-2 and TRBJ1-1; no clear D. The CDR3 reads CASSFQGSTEAFF. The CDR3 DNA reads TGTGCCAGCAGCTTCCAAGGGAGCACTGAAGCTTTCTTT.